Listed below are T cell receptor beta chains from one sample, sequenced in a study of CD8 T cells in ankylosing spondylitis. Using its own MiXCR run on the 5' RACE reads, TCRdb lists one record per CDR3 protein. Of approximately 300,000 distinct CDR3 sequences in the sample, roughly 8% are singletons; the top ten hold about 15%. The specimen sequenced was blood, either unsorted or a sorted T cell fraction (not recorded which). The receptor set was obtained from a male donor with ankylosing spondylitis. Each CDR3 is given with its conserved first and last residue. The order of the fields is clone size, J gene, D gene, V gene, CDR3 protein, CDR3 DNA. A D gene is named only where the DNA matches it firmly. A row's size may be missing; if present it is once, few, many or a size class.

clone_size: few
j_call: TRBJ1-4
d_call: TRBD1
v_call: TRBV20-1
cdr3_aa: CSAGRPGQGIHILFF
cdr3_nt: TGCAGTGCTGGAAGACCGGGACAGGGAATTCATATACTGTTTTTT

clone_size: .
j_call: TRBJ2-1
d_call: TRBD1
v_call: TRBV4-1
cdr3_aa: CASSQSTGGLYNEQFF
cdr3_nt: TGCGCCAGCAGCCAGTCGACAGGGGGCCTATACAATGAGCAGTTCTTC

clone_size: many
j_call: TRBJ2-2
d_call: TRBD2
v_call: TRBV7-2
cdr3_aa: CASSLVSGSAGELFF
cdr3_nt: TGTGCCAGCAGCTTAGTTAGCGGGTCTGCCGGGGAGCTGTTTTTT

clone_size: many
j_call: TRBJ2-7
d_call: TRBD2
v_call: TRBV6-5
cdr3_aa: CASSYEASGRFYEQYF
cdr3_nt: TGTGCCAGCAGTTACGAGGCTAGCGGGAGATTCTACGAGCAGTACTTC

clone_size: .
j_call: TRBJ2-7
d_call: .
v_call: TRBV7-3
cdr3_aa: CASSLQAHPPYEQYF
cdr3_nt: TGTGCCAGCAGCCTACAGGCCCATCCACCTTACGAGCAGTACTTC

clone_size: many
j_call: TRBJ2-2
d_call: TRBD2
v_call: TRBV7-9
cdr3_aa: CASSRLAGNTGELFF
cdr3_nt: TGTGCCAGCAGCCGACTAGCGGGGAACACCGGGGAGCTGTTTTTT

clone_size: many
j_call: TRBJ1-4
d_call: TRBD1
v_call: TRBV4-3
cdr3_aa: CASSQDGAGGTFATNEKLFF
cdr3_nt: TGCGCCAGCAGCCAAGATGGAGCAGGGGGGACTTTTGCAACTAATGAAAAACTGTTTTTT

clone_size: few
j_call: TRBJ2-7
d_call: .
v_call: TRBV19
cdr3_aa: CASTPGGGPNYEQYF
cdr3_nt: TGTGCCAGTACCCCCGGCGGCGGCCCAAACTACGAGCAGTACTTC

clone_size: few
j_call: TRBJ1-4
d_call: .
v_call: TRBV3-1
cdr3_aa: CASSPPGVTRELFF
cdr3_nt: TGTGCCAGCAGCCCCCCCGGGGTGACTCGTGAACTGTTTTTT

clone_size: few
j_call: TRBJ2-3
d_call: TRBD2
v_call: TRBV20-1
cdr3_aa: CSARTGLDFGTDTQYF
cdr3_nt: TGCAGTGCTAGAACGGGACTAGATTTCGGCACAGATACGCAGTATTTT

clone_size: many
j_call: TRBJ1-1
d_call: .
v_call: TRBV5-1
cdr3_aa: CASSLVPGGNTEAFF
cdr3_nt: TGCGCCAGCAGCTTGGTCCCGGGGGGGAACACTGAAGCTTTCTTT

clone_size: many
j_call: TRBJ2-2
d_call: .
v_call: TRBV28
cdr3_aa: CASSPNIAGELFF
cdr3_nt: TGTGCCAGCAGTCCGAACATCGCCGGGGAGCTGTTTTTT

clone_size: .
j_call: TRBJ2-3
d_call: .
v_call: TRBV12-5
cdr3_aa: CASGFSDTQYF
cdr3_nt: TGTGCTAGTGGTTTCTCCGATACGCAGTATTTT

clone_size: many
j_call: TRBJ1-6
d_call: .
v_call: TRBV5-1
cdr3_aa: CASSLAGGSYNSPLHF
cdr3_nt: TGCGCCAGCAGCTTGGCAGGTGGGAGTTATAATTCACCCCTCCACTTT

clone_size: .
j_call: TRBJ2-4
d_call: TRBD2
v_call: TRBV7-2
cdr3_aa: CASSPLPGLAENIQYF
cdr3_nt: TGTGCCAGCAGTCCCCTACCGGGACTAGCGGAAAACATTCAGTACTTC

clone_size: few
j_call: TRBJ2-1
d_call: TRBD2
v_call: TRBV11-1
cdr3_aa: CASSRIGGSGRNSNEQFF
cdr3_nt: TGTGCCAGCAGTCGAATAGGGGGGAGCGGGAGGAATAGCAATGAGCAGTTCTTC

clone_size: many
j_call: TRBJ2-2
d_call: TRBD2
v_call: TRBV11-2
cdr3_aa: CASSLASGSFTGELFF
cdr3_nt: TGTGCCAGCAGCTTGGCTAGCGGGAGCTTTACCGGGGAGCTGTTTTTT

clone_size: few
j_call: TRBJ2-7
d_call: .
v_call: TRBV20-1
cdr3_aa: CSAVPKRVYEQYF
cdr3_nt: TGCAGTGCAGTGCCAAAGCGGGTCTACGAGCAGTACTTC

clone_size: .
j_call: TRBJ1-6
d_call: .
v_call: TRBV12-3/TRBV12-4
cdr3_aa: CASSLGNQSPLHF
cdr3_nt: TGTGCCAGCAGTTTGGGTAATCAGTCACCCCTCCACTTT

clone_size: many
j_call: TRBJ2-7
d_call: TRBD2
v_call: TRBV29-1
cdr3_aa: CSVETQTVLVAGAPTYEQYF
cdr3_nt: TGCAGCGTTGAAACTCAAACGGTTTTGGTAGCGGGAGCCCCCACCTACGAGCAGTACTTC

clone_size: .
j_call: TRBJ2-2
d_call: .
v_call: TRBV6-6
cdr3_aa: CASSAQNTGELFF
cdr3_nt: TGTGCCAGCAGTGCCCAGAACACCGGGGAGCTGTTTTTT

clone_size: few
j_call: TRBJ2-1
d_call: TRBD2
v_call: TRBV29-1
cdr3_aa: CSYRASGVNEQFF
cdr3_nt: TGCAGTTACAGGGCTAGCGGGGTAAATGAGCAGTTCTTC

clone_size: many
j_call: TRBJ2-5
d_call: .
v_call: TRBV20-1
cdr3_aa: CSANAPPATETQYF
cdr3_nt: TGCAGTGCTAATGCCCCACCAGCGACAGAGACCCAGTACTTC

clone_size: .
j_call: TRBJ2-3
d_call: TRBD2
v_call: TRBV7-6
cdr3_aa: CASSRSREGDTQYF
cdr3_nt: TGTGCCAGCAGCCGCAGCCGGGAGGGAGATACGCAGTATTTT

clone_size: .
j_call: TRBJ2-7
d_call: TRBD2
v_call: TRBV5-1
cdr3_aa: CASSGGVAGGSYEQYF
cdr3_nt: TGCGCCAGCAGCGGAGGGGTTGCGGGGGGATCCTACGAGCAGTACTTC

clone_size: .
j_call: TRBJ2-3
d_call: .
v_call: TRBV27
cdr3_aa: CASSLGESGRDTQYF
cdr3_nt: TGTGCCAGCAGTTTGGGGGAGTCGGGGAGGGATACGCAGTATTTT

clone_size: many
j_call: TRBJ2-1
d_call: TRBD2
v_call: TRBV24-1
cdr3_aa: CATSGGLAGAVCDEQFF
cdr3_nt: TGTGCCACCAGTGGGGGACTAGCGGGAGCGGTTTGCGATGAGCAGTTCTTC

clone_size: many
j_call: TRBJ2-2
d_call: TRBD1
v_call: TRBV12-3/TRBV12-4
cdr3_aa: CASSPRTGTAGELFF
cdr3_nt: TGTGCCAGCAGTCCCCGGACAGGGACCGCCGGGGAGCTGTTTTTT

clone_size: many
j_call: TRBJ1-2
d_call: .
v_call: TRBV4-3
cdr3_aa: CASSQDPLRGYGYTF
cdr3_nt: TGCGCCAGCAGCCAAGATCCTCTCCGGGGCTATGGCTACACCTTC

clone_size: many
j_call: TRBJ2-2
d_call: .
v_call: TRBV2
cdr3_aa: CASQRGNTGELFF
cdr3_nt: TGTGCCAGCCAACGGGGTAACACCGGGGAGCTGTTTTTT

clone_size: many
j_call: TRBJ2-1
d_call: .
v_call: TRBV7-9
cdr3_aa: CASSLGWTRSYNEQFF
cdr3_nt: TGTGCCAGCAGCTTGGGGTGGACCCGCTCCTACAATGAGCAGTTCTTC

clone_size: few
j_call: TRBJ2-3
d_call: .
v_call: TRBV29-1
cdr3_aa: CSVVRQSTDTQYF
cdr3_nt: TGCAGCGTTGTCCGACAGAGCACAGATACGCAGTATTTT

clone_size: many
j_call: TRBJ1-2
d_call: .
v_call: TRBV29-1
cdr3_aa: CSVREEYYGYTF
cdr3_nt: TGCAGCGTCCGGGAGGAGTACTATGGCTACACCTTC

clone_size: .
j_call: TRBJ2-1
d_call: TRBD1
v_call: TRBV11-2
cdr3_aa: CASSFEGWGQGVGNEQFF
cdr3_nt: TGTGCCAGCAGCTTTGAAGGGTGGGGACAGGGGGTCGGTAATGAGCAGTTCTTC

clone_size: .
j_call: TRBJ1-3
d_call: TRBD1
v_call: TRBV25-1
cdr3_aa: CASSLTGVGNTIYF
cdr3_nt: TGTGCCAGCAGCCTGACAGGGGTCGGAAACACCATATATTTT

clone_size: many
j_call: TRBJ2-3
d_call: TRBD2
v_call: TRBV20-1
cdr3_aa: CSASGGLAGSYTQYF
cdr3_nt: TGCAGTGCCTCGGGGGGGCTAGCGGGAAGTTATACGCAGTATTTT

clone_size: .
j_call: TRBJ2-1
d_call: TRBD2
v_call: TRBV7-2
cdr3_aa: CASSLGWGGRLNEQFF
cdr3_nt: TGTGCCAGCAGCTTGGGTTGGGGCGGGAGACTCAATGAGCAGTTCTTC

clone_size: .
j_call: TRBJ2-2
d_call: TRBD1
v_call: TRBV28
cdr3_aa: CASKPGDRLTGELFF
cdr3_nt: TGTGCCAGCAAACCCGGGGACAGGCTCACCGGGGAGCTGTTTTTT

clone_size: few
j_call: TRBJ2-1
d_call: .
v_call: TRBV7-9
cdr3_aa: CASSLAPGVRGF
cdr3_nt: TGTGCCAGCAGCTTAGCCCCGGGGGTAAGGGGCTTC

clone_size: many
j_call: TRBJ1-1
d_call: TRBD1
v_call: TRBV5-1
cdr3_aa: CASSFRTGGLNTEAFF
cdr3_nt: TGCGCCAGCAGCTTTAGGACAGGGGGCTTGAACACTGAAGCTTTCTTT

clone_size: .
j_call: TRBJ2-3
d_call: .
v_call: TRBV11-2
cdr3_aa: CASSLAPATDTQYF
cdr3_nt: TGTGCCAGCAGCTTAGCCCCAGCCACAGATACGCAGTATTTT

clone_size: .
j_call: TRBJ2-1
d_call: TRBD1
v_call: TRBV7-9
cdr3_aa: CASSVTQGNYNEQFF
cdr3_nt: TGTGCCAGCAGCGTAACACAGGGGAATTACAATGAGCAGTTCTTC

clone_size: few
j_call: TRBJ2-1
d_call: TRBD2
v_call: TRBV29-1
cdr3_aa: CSVGGVYNEQFF
cdr3_nt: TGCAGCGTCGGGGGGGTCTACAATGAGCAGTTCTTC

clone_size: few
j_call: TRBJ2-3
d_call: .
v_call: TRBV5-6
cdr3_aa: CASSSTRGLTDTQYF
cdr3_nt: TGTGCCAGCAGCTCCACCCGGGGACTCACAGATACGCAGTATTTT

clone_size: many
j_call: TRBJ2-7
d_call: .
v_call: TRBV29-1
cdr3_aa: CSVGTDYEQYF
cdr3_nt: TGCAGCGTTGGGACGGACTACGAGCAGTACTTC

clone_size: .
j_call: TRBJ2-7
d_call: TRBD1
v_call: TRBV29-1
cdr3_aa: CSVTPGQDTYEQYF
cdr3_nt: TGCAGCGTGACCCCGGGACAGGATACCTACGAGCAGTACTTC

clone_size: many
j_call: TRBJ1-2
d_call: .
v_call: TRBV20-1
cdr3_aa: CSAGLGRGDGYTF
cdr3_nt: TGCAGTGCTGGATTAGGACGGGGCGATGGCTACACCTTC

clone_size: .
j_call: TRBJ1-1
d_call: TRBD1
v_call: TRBV3-1
cdr3_aa: CASSHQSQGTTFF
cdr3_nt: TGTGCCAGCAGCCATCAGTCACAGGGGACAACTTTCTTT

clone_size: .
j_call: TRBJ2-3
d_call: TRBD2
v_call: TRBV27
cdr3_aa: CASSLGAGLAGEADTQYF
cdr3_nt: TGTGCCAGCAGTTTAGGGGCTGGACTAGCGGGAGAGGCAGATACGCAGTATTTT

clone_size: few
j_call: TRBJ2-1
d_call: TRBD1
v_call: TRBV20-1
cdr3_aa: CSACEGTGAYNEQFF
cdr3_nt: TGCAGTGCCTGTGAGGGGACAGGGGCCTACAATGAGCAGTTCTTC

clone_size: .
j_call: TRBJ1-4
d_call: .
v_call: TRBV11-1
cdr3_aa: CASSPPGLRNEKLFF
cdr3_nt: TGTGCCAGCAGCCCGCCGGGCTTGAGGAATGAAAAACTGTTTTTT

clone_size: many
j_call: TRBJ2-1
d_call: .
v_call: TRBV3-1
cdr3_aa: CASSQESGTGWDEQFF
cdr3_nt: TGTGCCAGCAGCCAAGAAAGTGGGACCGGGTGGGATGAGCAGTTCTTC

clone_size: few
j_call: TRBJ2-1
d_call: .
v_call: TRBV12-3/TRBV12-4
cdr3_aa: CASAGTPISWGNDEQFF
cdr3_nt: TGTGCCAGCGCCGGGACACCAATTAGTTGGGGCAATGATGAGCAGTTCTTC

clone_size: .
j_call: TRBJ2-7
d_call: TRBD2
v_call: TRBV20-1
cdr3_aa: CSGREGQDEQYF
cdr3_nt: TGCAGTGGTAGGGAGGGGCAGGACGAGCAGTACTTC

clone_size: many
j_call: TRBJ2-1
d_call: TRBD2
v_call: TRBV7-2
cdr3_aa: CASSLSSGTSSYNEQFF
cdr3_nt: TGTGCCAGCAGCTTAAGCTCGGGGACTAGCTCCTACAATGAGCAGTTCTTC